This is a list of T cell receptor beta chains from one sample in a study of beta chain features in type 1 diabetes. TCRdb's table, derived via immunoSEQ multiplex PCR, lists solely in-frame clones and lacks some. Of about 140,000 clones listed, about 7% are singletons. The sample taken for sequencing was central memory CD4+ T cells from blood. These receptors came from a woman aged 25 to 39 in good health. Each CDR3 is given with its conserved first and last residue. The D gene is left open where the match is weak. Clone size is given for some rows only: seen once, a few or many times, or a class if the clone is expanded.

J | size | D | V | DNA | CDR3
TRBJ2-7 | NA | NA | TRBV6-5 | TGTGCCAGCAGTTCGGACAGTCACGAGCAGTACTTC | CASSSDSHEQYF
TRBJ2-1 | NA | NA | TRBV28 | TGTGCCAGCAGTCCGGGGGTGAGGGTCAGCTCCTACAATGAGCAGTTCTTC | CASSPGVRVSSYNEQFF
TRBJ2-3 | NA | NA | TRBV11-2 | TGTGCCAGCACCTCCCACGAGGCGGGGAACCGAGATACGCAGTATTTT | CASTSHEAGNRDTQYF
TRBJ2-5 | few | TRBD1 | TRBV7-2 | TGTGCCAGCAGCGCCGGACAGGGGTGGAACCAAGAGACCCAGTACTTC | CASSAGQGWNQETQYF
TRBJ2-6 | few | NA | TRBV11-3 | TGTGCCAGCAGCCCTAGAGGAGGGGTTGGGGCCAACGTCCTGACTTTC | CASSPRGGVGANVLTF
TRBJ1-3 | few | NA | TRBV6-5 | TGTGCCAGCAGGGAGAACCACTCTGGAAACACCATATATTTT | CASRENHSGNTIYF
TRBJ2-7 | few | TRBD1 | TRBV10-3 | TGTGCCATCAGAACCGACAGGGACGTGAACGAGCAGTACTTC | CAIRTDRDVNEQYF
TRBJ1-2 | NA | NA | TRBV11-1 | TGTGCCAGCAGCGCAGGAGGGGTCTATGGCTACACCTTC | CASSAGGVYGYTF
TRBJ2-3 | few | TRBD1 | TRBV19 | TGTGCCAGTAGCCCGACAGGGGGCACAGATACGCAGTATTTT | CASSPTGGTDTQYF
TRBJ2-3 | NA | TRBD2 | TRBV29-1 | TGCAGCGTGCTCCACCGTAGCGGGCCCAGCACAGATACGCAGTATTTT | CSVLHRSGPSTDTQYF
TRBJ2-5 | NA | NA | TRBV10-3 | TGTGCCGCCTCCTCCGGACTAGGGGGACAAGAGACCCAGTACTTC | CAASSGLGGQETQYF
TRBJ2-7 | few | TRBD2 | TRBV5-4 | TGTGCCAGCAGCCTTGGGACTAGCGGGAGACTAGGAAACGAGCAGTACTTC | CASSLGTSGRLGNEQYF
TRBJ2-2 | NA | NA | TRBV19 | TGTGCCAGTTGCCATGGGCAGGGTAAATTAAAAACCGGGGAGCTGTTTTTT | CASCHGQGKLKTGELFF
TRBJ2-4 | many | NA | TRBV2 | TGTGCCAGCAGGAGCGGCCTCCAGGAAAACATTCAGTACTTC | CASRSGLQENIQYF
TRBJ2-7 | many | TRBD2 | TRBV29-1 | TGCAGCGTTGATGGAGGGAGGGTGGACGAGCAGTACTTC | CSVDGGRVDEQYF
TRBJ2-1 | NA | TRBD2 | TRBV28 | TGTGCCAGCCCTCCAACGACTAGCGGCTACAATGAGCAGTTCTTC | CASPPTTSGYNEQFF
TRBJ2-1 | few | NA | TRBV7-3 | TGTGCCAGCAGCTTAGGTGGGACGCGGGGCTCCTACAATGAGCAGTTCTTC | CASSLGGTRGSYNEQFF
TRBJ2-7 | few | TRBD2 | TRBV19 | TGTGCCAGTAGTAGCGGGAGTTTCTACGAGCAGTACTTC | CASSSGSFYEQYF
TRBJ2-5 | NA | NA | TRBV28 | TGTGCCAGCAGTCCTCGAAACAGGAAAGAGACCCAGTACTTC | CASSPRNRKETQYF
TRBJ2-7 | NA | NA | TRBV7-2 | TGTGCCAGCAGAGCTACTAGTTCCCGGCAGTACTTC | CASRATSSRQYF
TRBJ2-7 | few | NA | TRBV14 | TGTGCCAGCAGCCAAGGTTTCGGGTGGGAGCAGTACTTC | CASSQGFGWEQYF
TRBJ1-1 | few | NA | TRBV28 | TGTGCCAGCAGACCCGGACGGGGGGGCACCCGAGCTTTCTTT | CASRPGRGGTRAFF
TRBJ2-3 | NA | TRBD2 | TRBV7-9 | TGTGCCAGCAGCTTGGGGACTAGCGGGAACGCAGATACGCAGTATTTT | CASSLGTSGNADTQYF
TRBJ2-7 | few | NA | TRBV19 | TGTGCCAGTAGTATAGTCCGCCGAGCGCGCCTACGACTCCACGAGCAGTACTTC | CASSIVRRARLRLHEQYF
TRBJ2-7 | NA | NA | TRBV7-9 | TGTGCCAGCAGCCCCGCGTTTTCGGGTTTCTCCTACGAGCAGTACTTC | CASSPAFSGFSYEQYF
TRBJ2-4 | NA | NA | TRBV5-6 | TGTGCCAGCAGCTTGGGAGGGCAGGGGCGACTCAAAAACATTCAGTACTTC | CASSLGGQGRLKNIQYF
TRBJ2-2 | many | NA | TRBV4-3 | TGCGCCAGCAGCCAAGCTGGTCCGACAGCGACTACCGGGGAGCTGTTTTTT | CASSQAGPTATTGELFF
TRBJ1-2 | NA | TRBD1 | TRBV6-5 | TGTGCCAGCAGCCGGACAGGGGCTCGGGGCTACACCTTC | CASSRTGARGYTF
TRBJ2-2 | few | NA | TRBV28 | TGTGCCAGCAGACAGACCGACACCGGGGAGCTGTTTTTT | CASRQTDTGELFF
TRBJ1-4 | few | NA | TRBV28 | TGTGCCAGCAGTTCGGGGGGTGACAGGCGGAGGAGGGGAAAACTGTTTTTT | CASSSGGDRRRRGKLFF
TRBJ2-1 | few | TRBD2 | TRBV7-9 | TGTGCCAGCAGCTTAGTACTAGCGGAGTACAATGAGCAGTTCTTC | CASSLVLAEYNEQFF
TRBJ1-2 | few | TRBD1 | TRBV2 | TGTGCCAGCAGCGCAGGGGGCGGCTACACCTTC | CASSAGGGYTF
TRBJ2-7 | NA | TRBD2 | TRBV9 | TGTGCCAGCAGCGTAGGTCCGGGAGGCTCGTACGAGCAGTACTTC | CASSVGPGGSYEQYF
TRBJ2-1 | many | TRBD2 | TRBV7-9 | TGTGCCAGCAGCTTAGGGATCTCTAGCGGGCCTGAGGACAATGAGCAGTTCTTC | CASSLGISSGPEDNEQFF
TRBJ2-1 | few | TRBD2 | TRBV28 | TGTGCCAGCAGTCCAGGGACTAGCCCTAATGAGCAGTTCTTC | CASSPGTSPNEQFF
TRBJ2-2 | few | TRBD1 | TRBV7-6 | TGTGCCAGCAGCCTCCGGACAGGGAACACCGGGGAGCTGTTTTTT | CASSLRTGNTGELFF
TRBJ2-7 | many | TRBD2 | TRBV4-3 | TGCGCCAGCAGCCAAGATCCTAGCGGGATCTACGAGCAGTACTTC | CASSQDPSGIYEQYF
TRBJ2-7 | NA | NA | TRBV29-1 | TGCAGCGTTTATGAACAGCGACTAAGCTCCTACGAGCAGTACTTC | CSVYEQRLSSYEQYF
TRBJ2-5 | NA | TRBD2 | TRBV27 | TGTGCCAGCAGTTTAGGGCTAGCGGGAGGAAGCTTAGAGACCCAGTACTTC | CASSLGLAGGSLETQYF
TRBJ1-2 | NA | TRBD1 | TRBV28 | TGTGCCAGCGGGGACAGCGTTAACTATGGCTACACCTTC | CASGDSVNYGYTF
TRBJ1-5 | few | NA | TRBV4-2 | TGTGCCAGCAGCCAAGCGGTCGGGGAGAGCAATCAGCCCCAGCATTTT | CASSQAVGESNQPQHF
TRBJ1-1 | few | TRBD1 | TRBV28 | TGTGCCAGCAGTTCCCCGGACAGGGTAGGCACTGAAGCTTTCTTT | CASSSPDRVGTEAFF
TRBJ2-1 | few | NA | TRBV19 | TGTGCCAGTAGTATAATCTCTAGCGAGCAGTTCTTC | CASSIISSEQFF
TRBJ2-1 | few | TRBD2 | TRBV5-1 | TGCGCCAGCAGCTTGACTAGCGGGAAAGTGTATGAGCAGTTCTTC | CASSLTSGKVYEQFF
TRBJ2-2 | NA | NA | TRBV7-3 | TGTGCCAGCAGCTTATCAGGGGAAGGCACCGGGGAGCTGTTTTTT | CASSLSGEGTGELFF
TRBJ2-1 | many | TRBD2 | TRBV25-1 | TGTGCCAGCAGTGCGGATAGCGGGATTCAGTTCTTC | CASSADSGIQFF
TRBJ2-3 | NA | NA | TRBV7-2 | TGTGCCAGCAGCAATCTAGCTCCAGATACGCAGTATTTT | CASSNLAPDTQYF
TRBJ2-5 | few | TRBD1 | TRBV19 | TGTGCCAGTAGTATTTCACCGGGACAGGTGTTGCAGTACTTC | CASSISPGQVLQYF
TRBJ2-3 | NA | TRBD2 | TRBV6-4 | TGTGCCAGCAGCCGGACTAGCGCCTCAAATGGTCCAGATACGCAGTATTTT | CASSRTSASNGPDTQYF
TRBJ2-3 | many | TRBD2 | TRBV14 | TGTGCCAGCAGCCAAGCGCTAGCGGGAGGAGCAGATACGCAGTATTTT | CASSQALAGGADTQYF
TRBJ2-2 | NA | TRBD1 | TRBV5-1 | TGCGCCAGCAGCTTGGTTCAGGGGGCTAACGGGGAGCTGTTTTTT | CASSLVQGANGELFF
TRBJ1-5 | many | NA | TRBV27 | TGTGCCAGCAGCCAGGGGAGGGCGAATGGTTTT | CASSQGRANGF
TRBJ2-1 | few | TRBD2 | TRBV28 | TGTGCCAGCACAGGGTCCAGCGGGGGACGGCGTGAGCAGTTCTTC | CASTGSSGGRREQFF
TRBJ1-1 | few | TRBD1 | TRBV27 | TGTGCCAGCAGTTTAAATCCAGGGGGCGCGAACACTGAAGCTTTCTTT | CASSLNPGGANTEAFF
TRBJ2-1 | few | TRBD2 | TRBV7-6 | TGTGCCAGCAGCTTACATAGAGGCGGGAGAGGCTACAATGAGCAGTTCTTC | CASSLHRGGRGYNEQFF